The 15 T cell receptor beta chains reported below all come from one sample, sequenced in a study of T cells in Graves' hyperthyroidism and ophthalmopathy. From RNA transcripts, TCR beta CDR3 regions were amplified. During a first-round RT-PCR of the TCR CDR3, the HTBI primer set was used. One entry per CDR3 protein, called by TCRdb with MiXCR from the multiplex PCR reads. The profile shows almost 500,000 distinct CDR3 sequences, roughly 23% of them singletons. The sequencing sample was made of blood. These TCRs come from a woman in her 70s with Graves' ophthalmopathy.

This clonotype was seen at least ten times. The V gene is TRBV11-2, the J gene TRBJ2-7; 8 positions agree with TRBD1. This CDR3 contains 15 residues. Germline values: CDR1 SGHAT, CDR2 FQNNGV. V lost 2 bases, J lost 3 bases, and 6 bases stayed unmatched. CDR3 residues: CASSLSGQGVYEQYF. CDR3 coding DNA: TGTGCCAGCAGCTTATCCGGACAGGGCGTCTACGAGCAGTACTTC. Drawing the rest from reference TRBV11-2 and TRBJ2-7, the complete variable domain is EAGVAQSPRYKIIEKRQSVAFWCNPISGHATLYWYQQILGQGPKLLIQFQNNGVVDDSQLPKDRFSAERLKGVDSTLKIQPAKLEDSAVYLCASSLSGQGVYEQYFGPGTRLTVT.

This clonotype showed up many times. This chain connects TRBV2 to TRBJ2-1; no clear D. Trimming left V 4 bases short and J 0 bases short, with 10 bases between. The CDR3 is 15 residues long. Germline loops: CDR1 SNHLY, CDR2 FYNNEI. Here the CDR3 DNA reads TGTGCCAGCAGTGCCCAACTAAACTCCTACAATGAGCAGTTCTTC. Residues: CASSAQLNSYNEQFF.

The rearrangement links TRBV5-6 to TRBJ2-7; D tentatively fits TRBD1 or TRBD2 (6 bases each). The germline V and J ends were trimmed by 6 bases and 3 bases, with 19 bases remaining between them. The CDR3 extends over 15 amino acids. Germline V lookup: CDR1 SGHDT, CDR2 YYEEEE. The CDR3 protein is CASNRGGTSIYEQYF. DNA for the CDR3: TGTGCCAGCAACCGAGGGGGGACAAGCATCTACGAGCAGTACTTC.

This clonotype was counted a few times. This rearrangement joins TRBV5-1 to TRBJ1-2; D is unresolved. The germline V gene encodes CDR1 SGHRS and CDR2 YFSETQ. V gave up 0 bases and J gave up 0 bases, with 12 bases separating them. The CDR3 covers 16 residues. CDR3 sequence reads: CASSLALGPANYGYTF. For the CDR3, the DNA is TGCGCCAGCAGCTTGGCCTTGGGCCCTGCTAACTATGGCTACACCTTC. The full variable domain, rest sourced from reference TRBV5-1 and TRBJ1-2, is KAGVTQTPRYLIKTRGQQVTLSCSPISGHRSVSWYQQTPGQGLQFLFEYFSETQRNKGNFPGRFSGRQFSNSRSEMNVSTLELGDSALYLCASSLALGPANYGYTFGSGTRLTVV.

This clonotype has just a few counts. CDR3 in DNA: TGTGCCATCAGCCTAGCGGGGGGAGGGCTCGAGCAGTACTTC. Translation: CAISLAGGGLEQYF. The genes are TRBV10-3 and TRBJ2-7; 11 bases are shared with TRBD2. The CDR3 consists of 14 residues. Losses at the gene ends were 6 bases for V and 6 bases for J; bases not matched to a gene: 7. Germline V CDR1 and CDR2: ENHRY, SYGVKD.

This clonotype was counted a few times. The V call is TRBV24-1, the J call TRBJ2-5; D not resolved. Germline CDR1 reads KGHDR; CDR2 reads SFDVKD. This CDR3 comprises 13 residues. Trimming removed 4 bases from V and 5 bases from J, with 10 bases in between. CDR3 amino acids: CATSDPLRETQYF. The CDR3, as DNA: TGTGCCACCAGTGACCCCCTGCGGGAGACCCAGTACTTC.

This rearrangement joins TRBV12-3 or TRBV12-4 to TRBJ2-3; D not resolved. This CDR3 comprises 12 residues. V was shortened by 2 bases and J by 6 bases, with 6 bases between the two germline ends. The CDR3 nucleotides are TGTGCCAGCAGTTTAAATTGGGATACGCAGTATTTT. Translation: CASSLNWDTQYF.

This clonotype has ten or more counts. This rearrangement joins TRBV27 to TRBJ2-5; 7 bases are shared with TRBD1. V lost 0 bases and J lost 4; bases outside the gene matches: 5. The CDR3 extends over 15 amino acids. CDR1 and CDR2 from the germline V gene are MNHEY and SMNVEV (reference sequence). CDR3 sequence reads: CASSLSTDRRETQYF. CDR3 bases: TGTGCCAGCAGTTTATCCACGGACAGGAGAGAGACCCAGTACTTC.

This clonotype has ten or more counts. The chain links TRBV10-3 to TRBJ1-2; D is uncertain. This CDR3 has 11 amino acids. The V and J ends lost 10 bases and 5 bases respectively, with 11 bases between them. Germline V gene sequence: CDR1 ENHRY, CDR2 SYGVKD. For the CDR3, the DNA is TGTGCCACCACCGGCACATATGGCTACACCTTC. This encodes CATTGTYGYTF.

The chain's CDR3 is CASSGLAGVLRYEQYF. The CDR3 DNA reads TGTGCCAGCAGCGGACTAGCGGGAGTTTTAAGGTACGAGCAGTACTTC. This chain connects TRBV7-3 to TRBJ2-7, with 13 bases identical to TRBD2. V was pared by 5 bases and J by 4 bases, with 8 bases of the junction left unmatched. Germline CDR1 and CDR2: SGHTA and FQGTGA. CDR3 length equals 16 residues.

This clonotype was counted a few times. The chain is built from TRBV6-5 and TRBJ2-1; D is perhaps TRBD1 (6 bases). This CDR3 is built from 14 residues. Between the trimmed V and J ends, which lost 9 bases and 3 bases, there was a span of 15 bases. From germline, CDR1 is MNHEY and CDR2 SVGAGI. The CDR3 loop reads CASDLGDIYNEQFF. CDR3 nucleotides: TGTGCCAGTGATTTGGGGGACATCTACAATGAGCAGTTCTTC.

This clonotype was picked up a small number of times. This rearrangement joins TRBV6-2 or TRBV6-3 to TRBJ2-7, with 8 bases identical to TRBD2. The germline V gene encodes CDR1 MNHEY and CDR2 SVGEGT. This CDR3 region has 14 residues. The J segment lost 1 base and the V segment lost 7 bases, leaving 6 bases of the junction unmatched. For the CDR3, the DNA is TGTGCCAGCAATCTGCCGGGAGGGTCCTACGAGCAGTACTTC. This codes for CASNLPGGSYEQYF.

V and J are TRBV13 and TRBJ2-1; D assignment may be TRBD1 or TRBD2 (6 bases each). The CDR3 is made up of 13 amino acids. Germline V gene data show CDR1 as PRHDT and CDR2 as FYEKMQ (reference sequence). Trimming removed 7 bases from V and 7 bases from J, with 14 bases in between. The DNA of the CDR3 is TGTGCCAGCATTACGGAGGGGGTGAATGAGCAGTTCTTC. Translated: CASITEGVNEQFF.

V is TRBV20-1 and J is TRBJ2-6; D perhaps matches TRBD2 (6 bases). CDR1 and CDR2 from the germline V gene are DFQATT and SNEGSKA (reference sequence). V was clipped by 4 bases and J by 0 bases, with 19 bases between them. CDR3 length: 18 residues. The CDR3 sequence is CSAIPSGEGSSGANVLTF. CDR3 nucleotide sequence: TGCAGTGCTATCCCTTCGGGGGAAGGGAGCTCTGGGGCCAACGTCCTGACTTTC.

This chain links TRBV5-1 with TRBJ1-4; 9 bases fit TRBD1. V lost 3 bases to trimming and J lost 2 bases; unmatched junction nucleotides: 8. The CDR3 runs 17 residues. Germline values: CDR1 SGHRS, CDR2 YFSETQ. DNA for the CDR3: TGCGCCAGCAGCTCTTTGGGACAGGGTTGGACTAATGAAAAACTGTTTTTT. Translated: CASSSLGQGWTNEKLFF. The whole variable domain, filled in from reference TRBV5-1 and TRBJ1-4, reads KAGVTQTPRYLIKTRGQQVTLSCSPISGHRSVSWYQQTPGQGLQFLFEYFSETQRNKGNFPGRFSGRQFSNSRSEMNVSTLELGDSALYLCASSSLGQGWTNEKLFFGSGTQLSVL.